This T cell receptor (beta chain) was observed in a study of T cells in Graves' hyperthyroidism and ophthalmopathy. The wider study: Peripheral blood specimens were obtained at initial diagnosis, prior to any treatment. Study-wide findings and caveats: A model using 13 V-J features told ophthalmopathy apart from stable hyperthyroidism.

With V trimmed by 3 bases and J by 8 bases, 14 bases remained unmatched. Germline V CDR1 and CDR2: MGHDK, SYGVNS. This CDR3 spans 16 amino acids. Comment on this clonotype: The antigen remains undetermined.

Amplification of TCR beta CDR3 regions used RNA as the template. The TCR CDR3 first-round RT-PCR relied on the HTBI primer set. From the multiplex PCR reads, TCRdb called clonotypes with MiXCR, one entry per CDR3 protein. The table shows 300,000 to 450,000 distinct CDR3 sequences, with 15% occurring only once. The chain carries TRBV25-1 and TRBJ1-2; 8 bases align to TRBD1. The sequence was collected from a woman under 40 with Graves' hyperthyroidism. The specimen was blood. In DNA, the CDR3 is TGTGCCAGCAGTGACCCAGCCGTTACAGGGGGGCAGGGCTACACCTTC. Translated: CASSDPAVTGGQGYTF.